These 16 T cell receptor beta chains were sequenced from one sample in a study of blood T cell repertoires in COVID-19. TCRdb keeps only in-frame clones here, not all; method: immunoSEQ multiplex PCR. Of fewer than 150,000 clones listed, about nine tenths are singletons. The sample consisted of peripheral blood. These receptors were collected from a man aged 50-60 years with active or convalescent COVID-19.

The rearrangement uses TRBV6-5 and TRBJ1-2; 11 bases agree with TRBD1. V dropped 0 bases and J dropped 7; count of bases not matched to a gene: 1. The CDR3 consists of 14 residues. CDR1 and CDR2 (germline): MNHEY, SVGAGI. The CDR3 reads CASSYSGQGAGYTF. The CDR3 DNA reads TGTGCCAGCAGTTACTCAGGACAGGGGGCTGGCTACACCTTC.

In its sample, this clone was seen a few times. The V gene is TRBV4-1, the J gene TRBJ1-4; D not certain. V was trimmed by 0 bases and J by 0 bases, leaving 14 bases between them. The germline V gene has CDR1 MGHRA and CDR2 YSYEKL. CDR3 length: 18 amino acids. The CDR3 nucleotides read TGCGCCAGCAGCCAAGATCAAACCAGGTTAACAACTAATGAAAAACTGTTTTTT. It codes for CASSQDQTRLTTNEKLFF.

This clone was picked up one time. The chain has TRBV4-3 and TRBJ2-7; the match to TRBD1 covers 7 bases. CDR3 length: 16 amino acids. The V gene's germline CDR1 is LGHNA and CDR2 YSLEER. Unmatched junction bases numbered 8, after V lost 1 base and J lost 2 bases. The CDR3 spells CASSQGRDRVPYEQYF. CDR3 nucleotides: TGCGCCAGCAGCCAAGGACGTGACAGGGTCCCCTACGAGCAGTACTTC.

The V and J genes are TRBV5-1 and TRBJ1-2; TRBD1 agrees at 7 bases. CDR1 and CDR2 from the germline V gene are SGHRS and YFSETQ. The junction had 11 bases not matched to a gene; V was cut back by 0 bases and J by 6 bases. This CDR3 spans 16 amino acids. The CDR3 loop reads CASSLDGIAGGNGYTF. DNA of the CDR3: TGCGCCAGCAGCTTGGATGGGATTGCAGGGGGTAATGGCTACACCTTC.

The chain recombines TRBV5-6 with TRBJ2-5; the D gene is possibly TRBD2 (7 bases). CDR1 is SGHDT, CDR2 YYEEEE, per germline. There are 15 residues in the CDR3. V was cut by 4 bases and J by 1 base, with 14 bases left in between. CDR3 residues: CASSVRGGIQETQYF. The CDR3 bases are TGTGCCAGCAGCGTCAGGGGAGGGATCCAAGAGACCCAGTACTTC.

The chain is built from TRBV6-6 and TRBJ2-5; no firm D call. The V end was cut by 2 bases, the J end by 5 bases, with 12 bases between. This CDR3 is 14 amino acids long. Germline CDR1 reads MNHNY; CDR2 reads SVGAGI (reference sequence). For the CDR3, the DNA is TGTGCCAGCAGTTACCTTCATACACGTGAGACCCAGTACTTC. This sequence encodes CASSYLHTRETQYF.

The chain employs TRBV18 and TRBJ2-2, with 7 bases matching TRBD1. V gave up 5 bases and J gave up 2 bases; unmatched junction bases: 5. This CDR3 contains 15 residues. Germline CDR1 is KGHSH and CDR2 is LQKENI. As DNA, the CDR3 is TGTGCCAGCTCAGCCGACAGGGTAAACACCGGGGAGCTGTTTTTT. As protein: CASSADRVNTGELFF.

The CDR3 nucleotides read TGTGCCAGCAGACGTAATACAGTCGGCACTGAAGCTTTCTTT. It encodes CASRRNTVGTEAFF. The rearrangement joins TRBV11-2 to TRBJ1-1; D unresolved. Between the trimmed V and J ends, which lost 6 bases and 4 bases, there was a span of 15 bases. The CDR3 contains 14 residues. Germline values: CDR1 SGHAT, CDR2 FQNNGV.

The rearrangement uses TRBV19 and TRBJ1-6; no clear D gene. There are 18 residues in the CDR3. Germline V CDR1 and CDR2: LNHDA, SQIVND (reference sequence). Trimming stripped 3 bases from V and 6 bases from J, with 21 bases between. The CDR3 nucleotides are TGTGCCAGTAGTATCGGAATGGGCGGAGGACTAACTAATTCACCCCTCCACTTT. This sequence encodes CASSIGMGGGLTNSPLHF.

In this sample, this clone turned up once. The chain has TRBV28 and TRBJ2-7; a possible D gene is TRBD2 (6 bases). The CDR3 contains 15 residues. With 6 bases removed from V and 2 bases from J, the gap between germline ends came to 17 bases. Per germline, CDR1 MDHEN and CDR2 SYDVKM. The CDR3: CASSHPIGSTYEQYF. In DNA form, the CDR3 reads TGTGCCAGCAGCCATCCGATCGGGAGTACCTACGAGCAGTACTTC.

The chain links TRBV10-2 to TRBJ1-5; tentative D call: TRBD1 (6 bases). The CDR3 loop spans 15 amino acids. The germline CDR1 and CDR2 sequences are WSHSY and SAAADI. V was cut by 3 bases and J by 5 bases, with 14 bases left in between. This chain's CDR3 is CASSDLGGRDQPQHF. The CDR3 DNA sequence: TGCGCCAGCAGTGACCTAGGGGGAAGGGATCAGCCCCAGCATTTT.

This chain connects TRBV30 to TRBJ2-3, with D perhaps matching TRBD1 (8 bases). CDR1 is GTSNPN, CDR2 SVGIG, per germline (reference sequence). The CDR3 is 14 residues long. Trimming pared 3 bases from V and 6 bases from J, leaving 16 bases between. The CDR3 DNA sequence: TGTGCCTGGAGGAACACAGGGGGAGGGGATACGCAGTATTTT. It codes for CAWRNTGGGDTQYF. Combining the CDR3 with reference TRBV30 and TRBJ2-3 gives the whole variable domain SQTIHQWPATLVQPVGSPLSLECTVEGTSNPNLYWYRQAAGRGLQLLFYSVGIGQISSEVPQNLSASRPQDRQFILSSKKLLLSDSGFYLCAWRNTGGGDTQYFGPGTRLTVL.

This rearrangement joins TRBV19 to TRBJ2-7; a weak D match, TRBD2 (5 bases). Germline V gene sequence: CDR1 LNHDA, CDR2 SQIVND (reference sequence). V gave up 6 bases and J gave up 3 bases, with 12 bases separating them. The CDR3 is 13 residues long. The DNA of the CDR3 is TGTGCCAGTAGCAGGTCCGAGGGCTACGAGCAGTACTTC. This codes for CASSRSEGYEQYF. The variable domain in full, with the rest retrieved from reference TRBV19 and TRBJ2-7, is DGGITQSPKYLFRKEGQNVTLSCEQNLNHDAMYWYRQDPGQGLRLIYYSQIVNDFQKGDIAEGYSVSREKKESFPLTVTSAQKNPTAFYLCASSRSEGYEQYFGPGTRLTVT.

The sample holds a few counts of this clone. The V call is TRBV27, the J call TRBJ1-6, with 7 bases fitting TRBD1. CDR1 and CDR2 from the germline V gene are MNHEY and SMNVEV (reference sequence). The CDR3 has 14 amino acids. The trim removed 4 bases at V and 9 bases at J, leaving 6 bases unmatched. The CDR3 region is CASSSNRGSSPLHF. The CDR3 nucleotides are TGTGCCAGCAGTTCGAACAGGGGAAGTTCACCCCTCCACTTT.

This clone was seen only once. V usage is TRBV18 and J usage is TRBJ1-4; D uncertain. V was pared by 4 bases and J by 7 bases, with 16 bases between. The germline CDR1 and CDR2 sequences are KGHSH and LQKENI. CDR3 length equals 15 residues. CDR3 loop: CASSLTGRHFEKLFF. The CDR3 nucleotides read TGTGCCAGCTCACTGACCGGGAGGCATTTTGAAAAACTGTTTTTT. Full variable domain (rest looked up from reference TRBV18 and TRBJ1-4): NAGVMQNPRHLVRRRGQEARLRCSPMKGHSHVYWYRQLPEEGLKFMVYLQKENIIDESGMPKERFSAEFPKEGPSILRIQQVVRGDSAAYFCASSLTGRHFEKLFFGSGTQLSVL.

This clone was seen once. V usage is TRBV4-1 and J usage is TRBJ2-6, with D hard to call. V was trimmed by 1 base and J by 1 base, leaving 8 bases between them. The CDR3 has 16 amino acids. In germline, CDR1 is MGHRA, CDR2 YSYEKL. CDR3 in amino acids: CASSQGVRSGANVLTF. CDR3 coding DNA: TGCGCCAGCAGCCAAGGTGTCCGGTCTGGGGCCAACGTCCTGACTTTC.